Shown below are 6 T cell receptor beta chains from a single sample sequenced in a study of OX40 agonist ivuxolimab in advanced cancers. Sequencing used immunoSEQ multiplex PCR; TCRdb keeps in-frame clones, though not all of them. The profile shows 55,000 to 65,000 clones, roughly 90% of them singletons. The sequences come from CD4+ or CD8+ T cells sorted from blood, collected in a trial of the OX40 agonist ivuxolimab. Receptor source: an adult with an advanced solid tumor such as melanoma, head and neck, liver or kidney cancer.

V usage is TRBV27 and J usage is TRBJ2-2, with 8 bases identical to TRBD2. The CDR3 extends over 15 amino acids. V dropped 2 bases and J dropped 4; count of bases not matched to a gene: 3. Germline values: CDR1 MNHEY, CDR2 SMNVEV (reference sequence). The CDR3 DNA reads TGTGCCAGCAGTTTACGGGAGGGCCGCACCGGGGAGCTGTTTTTT. Its protein is CASSLREGRTGELFF.

For the CDR3, the DNA is TGTGCCAGCAGCCCGAGTCGGGGGCCCGCCGGGCAGCCCCAGCATTTT. Translated, it gives CASSPSRGPAGQPQHF. V and J are TRBV27 and TRBJ1-5; D perhaps matches TRBD1 (6 bases). CDR1 and CDR2 from the germline V gene are MNHEY and SMNVEV (reference sequence). This CDR3 has 16 amino acids. The germline V and J ends were trimmed by 6 bases and 7 bases, with 22 bases remaining between them.

The J gene is TRBJ2-5, the V gene TRBV7-8; D tentatively reads TRBD1 or TRBD2 (5 bases each). The CDR3 consists of 16 residues. Trimming removed 4 bases at V and 4 bases at J, with 19 bases between. Germline V gene lookup returns CDR1 SGHVS and CDR2 FQNEAQ. CDR3 amino acids: CASSSPLGGVVETQYF. The CDR3 bases are TGTGCCAGCAGCTCCCCGCTTGGGGGAGTCGTAGAGACCCAGTACTTC.

The genes are TRBV7-6 and TRBJ2-7; 11 bases line up with TRBD1. Germline V gives CDR1 SGHVS, CDR2 FNYEAQ. The CDR3 is made up of 16 amino acids. V shed 1 base, J shed 0 bases, and the junction held 2 bases outside the gene matches. CDR3 DNA sequence: TGTGCCAGCAGCTTAGGGACAGGGGGCGCCTCCTACGAGCAGTACTTC. The encoded protein is CASSLGTGGASYEQYF.

The J gene is TRBJ2-1, the V gene TRBV11-3; D is unresolved. The CDR3 length is 12 residues. The V end was cut by 0 bases, the J end by 9 bases, with 6 bases between. Germline loops: CDR1 SGHNT, CDR2 YENEEA. For the CDR3, the DNA is TGTGCCAGCAGCTTAGAGCACACTGAGCAGTTCTTC. Amino acids: CASSLEHTEQFF. The full variable domain, in which reference TRBV11-3 and TRBJ2-1 provide the parts outside the CDR3, is EAGVVQSPRYKIIEKKQPVAFWCNPISGHNTLYWYLQNLGQGPELLIRYENEEAVDDSQLPKDRFSAERLKGVDSTLKIQPAELGDSAVYLCASSLEHTEQFFGPGTRLTVL.

This clone has more than one count but fewer than ten. V gene TRBV11-3 combines with J gene TRBJ2-7; TRBD1 agrees at 11 bases. Germline V CDR1 and CDR2: SGHNT, YENEEA. The CDR3 totals 13 residues. The J segment lost 6 bases and the V segment lost 3 bases, leaving 1 base of the junction unmatched. The CDR3 loop is CASSLGTGGEQYV. The DNA of the CDR3 is TGTGCCAGCAGCTTGGGGACAGGGGGCGAGCAGTACGTC.